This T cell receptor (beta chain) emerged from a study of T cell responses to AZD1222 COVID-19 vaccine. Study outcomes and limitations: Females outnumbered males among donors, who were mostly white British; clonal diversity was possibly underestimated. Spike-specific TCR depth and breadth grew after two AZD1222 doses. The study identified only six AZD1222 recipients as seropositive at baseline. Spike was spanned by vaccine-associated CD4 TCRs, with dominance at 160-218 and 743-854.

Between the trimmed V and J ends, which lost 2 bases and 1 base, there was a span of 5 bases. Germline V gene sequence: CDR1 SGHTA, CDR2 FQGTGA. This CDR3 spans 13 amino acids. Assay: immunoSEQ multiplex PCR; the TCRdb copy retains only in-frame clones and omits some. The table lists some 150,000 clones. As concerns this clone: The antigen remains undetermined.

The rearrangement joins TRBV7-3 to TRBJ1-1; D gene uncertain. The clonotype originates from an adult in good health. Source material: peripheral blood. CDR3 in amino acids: CASSLQQNTEAFF. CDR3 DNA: TGTGCCAGCAGCTTACAACAGAACACTGAAGCTTTCTTT.